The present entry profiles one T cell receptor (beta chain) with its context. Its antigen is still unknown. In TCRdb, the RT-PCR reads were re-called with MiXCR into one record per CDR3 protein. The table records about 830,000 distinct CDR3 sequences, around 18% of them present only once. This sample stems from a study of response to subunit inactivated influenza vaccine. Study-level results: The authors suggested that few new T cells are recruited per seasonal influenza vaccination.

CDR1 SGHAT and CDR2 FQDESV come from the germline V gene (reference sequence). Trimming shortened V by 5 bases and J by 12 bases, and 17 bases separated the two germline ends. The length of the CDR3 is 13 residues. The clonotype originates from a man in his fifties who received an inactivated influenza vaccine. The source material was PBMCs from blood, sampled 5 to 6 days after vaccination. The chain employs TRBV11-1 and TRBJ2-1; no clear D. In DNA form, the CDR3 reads TGTGCCAGCAGCCTAGTTAGTAGGCCGAGGCAGTTCTTC. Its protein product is CASSLVSRPRQFF.